These T cell receptor beta chains were read from a single sample in a study of CD8+CD57+ T cells in acquired aplastic anemia. TCRdb reanalysed the reads using MiXCR and keeps one entry per CDR3 protein. The repertoire includes about 210,000 distinct CDR3 sequences, 30% to 35% of them detected once, and roughly 1.1% sits in the top ten. The specimen was sorted CD4+, CD8+, or CD8+CD57+ T cells (not recorded which) from PBMCs. The receptors were gathered from a human donor in good health, serving as a control. CDR3s include the opening cysteine and the closing phenylalanine or tryptophan. The D gene is left open where the match is weak. The listing skips clone size in some rows; elsewhere it reads once, few, many or a size class.

. TRBJ1-1 TRBV5-4 few CASSPWDGEAFF TGTGCCAGCAGCCCGTGGGACGGCGAAGCTTTCTTT
. TRBJ1-1 TRBV5-4 . CASSLVDRNTEAFF TGTGCCAGCAGCCTCGTAGACAGGAACACTGAAGCTTTCTTT
TRBD1 TRBJ2-3 TRBV20-1 many CSAGDRGRADTQYF TGCAGTGCTGGGGACAGGGGGCGAGCAGATACGCAGTATTTT
. TRBJ2-3 TRBV24-1 . CATRSGTDTQYF TGTGCCACCAGATCGGGGACAGATACGCAGTATTTT
. TRBJ2-7 TRBV7-2 many CASSLILSSYEQYF TGTGCCAGCAGCTTAATCCTAAGTTCCTACGAGCAGTACTTC
. TRBJ2-7 TRBV20-1 . CSAPTQGRYEQYF TGCAGTGCGCCCACCCAGGGGAGGTACGAGCAGTACTTC
TRBD1 TRBJ2-5 TRBV9 few CASSVVDAGQGKETQYF TGTGCCAGCAGCGTAGTGGACGCGGGACAGGGGAAAGAGACCCAGTACTTC
. TRBJ1-6 TRBV7-2 many CASSFPNSPLHF TGTGCCAGCAGCTTCCCCAATTCACCCCTCCACTTT
TRBD1 TRBJ1-5 TRBV4-1 few CASSQDPGTGGPQPQHF TGCGCCAGCAGCCAAGACCCTGGGACAGGGGGCCCTCAGCCCCAGCATTTT
TRBD2 TRBJ2-7 TRBV7-8 . CASSLTSGPYEQYF TGTGCCAGCAGCTTAACTAGCGGGCCATACGAGCAGTACTTC
TRBD2 TRBJ2-1 TRBV24-1 many CATSAASGSDEQFF TGTGCCACCAGTGCGGCTAGCGGGAGCGATGAGCAGTTCTTC
. TRBJ2-2 TRBV12-3/TRBV12-4 few CASRPWTRSIGELFF TGTGCCAGCAGACCGTGGACAAGGTCGATCGGGGAGCTGTTTTTT
TRBD1 TRBJ2-2 TRBV9 . CASSVMGQGTGELFF TGTGCCAGCAGCGTAATGGGACAGGGGACCGGGGAGCTGTTTTTT
TRBD1 TRBJ2-5 TRBV5-1 . CASSLGLSGTGAYQETQYF TGCGCCAGCAGCTTGGGGCTGTCGGGGACAGGTGCCTACCAAGAGACCCAGTACTTC
. TRBJ2-3 TRBV18 . CASARSLGTDTQYF TGTGCCAGCGCAAGGAGCCTTGGGACAGATACGCAGTATTTT
TRBD1 TRBJ2-3 TRBV9 . CASSVGRGRTDTQYF TGTGCCAGCAGCGTAGGCAGGGGGCGGACAGATACGCAGTATTTT
TRBD2 TRBJ2-1 TRBV4-2 many CASSHGLAGGRSYNEQFF TGTGCCAGCAGCCATGGACTAGCGGGAGGGCGCTCCTACAATGAGCAGTTCTTC
TRBD1 TRBJ2-2 TRBV19 . CASSIGKRTGDNTGELFF TGTGCCAGTAGTATAGGAAAAAGGACAGGCGATAACACCGGGGAGCTGTTTTTT
TRBD1 TRBJ2-7 TRBV5-1 . CASSPDRGWYEQYF TGCGCCAGCAGCCCAGACAGGGGGTGGTACGAGCAGTACTTC
. TRBJ2-7 TRBV20-1 many CSAKGSLGSYEQYF TGCAGTGCTAAGGGGAGCCTGGGCTCCTACGAGCAGTACTTC
TRBD1 TRBJ1-1 TRBV15 . CATTSSAGGNTEAFF TGTGCCACCACCTCATCCGCAGGGGGGAACACTGAAGCTTTCTTT
TRBD1 TRBJ2-7 TRBV10-2 many CASQQGGRYEQYF TGCGCCAGTCAACAGGGGGGCCGCTACGAGCAGTACTTC
. TRBJ2-7 TRBV20-1 . CSARTPTSYNEQYF TGCAGTGCTAGAACCCCGACAAGTTACAACGAGCAGTACTTC
TRBD2 TRBJ2-3 TRBV11-1 . CASSRGLAGVPEDTQYF TGTGCCAGCAGCCGAGGGCTAGCGGGGGTCCCGGAAGATACGCAGTATTTT
. TRBJ2-3 TRBV7-6 many CASSSALAPGTDTQYF TGTGCCAGCAGCTCGGCACTAGCTCCCGGCACAGATACGCAGTATTTT
. TRBJ2-7 TRBV28 . CASSFWSGYEQYF TGTGCCAGCAGTTTCTGGAGCGGCTACGAGCAGTACTTC
TRBD1 TRBJ2-7 TRBV5-1 . CATVDRVGEQYF TGCGCCACCGTGGACAGGGTTGGCGAGCAGTACTTC
. TRBJ2-3 TRBV7-3 many CASSLFYTDTQYF TGTGCCAGCAGCCTCTTTTATACAGATACGCAGTATTTT
. TRBJ2-3 TRBV29-1 few CSVEGASVGTDTQYF TGCAGCGTTGAAGGGGCTAGCGTGGGGACAGATACGCAGTATTTT
. TRBJ2-5 TRBV10-3 many CAISESLGGMETQYF TGTGCCATCAGTGAGTCCTTGGGCGGCATGGAGACCCAGTACTTC
. TRBJ2-5 TRBV12-3/TRBV12-4 . CASSFLSGARETQYF TGTGCCAGCAGTTTTCTCTCTGGCGCCCGAGAGACCCAGTACTTC
. TRBJ1-1 TRBV7-9 many CASSYDRNTEAFF TGTGCCAGCAGCTACGACAGGAACACTGAAGCTTTCTTT
TRBD1 TRBJ1-1 TRBV5-1 . CASSLVSGGGINTEAFF TGCGCCAGCAGCTTGGTGTCAGGGGGCGGGATAAACACTGAAGCTTTCTTT
. TRBJ2-5 TRBV7-3 many CASSLFWETQYF TGTGCCAGCAGCTTATTTTGGGAGACCCAGTACTTC
TRBD1 TRBJ2-5 TRBV7-6 . CASSQLRTGVETQYF TGTGCCAGCAGCCAACTACGGACAGGGGTCGAGACCCAGTACTTC
TRBD1 TRBJ2-3 TRBV10-3 . CAISEGQGGTDTQYF TGTGCCATCAGTGAGGGACAGGGGGGCACGGATACGCAGTATTTT
. TRBJ2-3 TRBV4-2 many CASSHLYSDSPTDTQYF TGTGCCAGCAGCCACCTATATTCGGACTCACCCACAGATACGCAGTATTTT
. TRBJ1-5 TRBV10-1 . CASSDREQPQHF TGCGCCAGCAGTGACCGTGAACAGCCCCAGCATTTT
. TRBJ2-5 TRBV20-1 many CSARRGAGETQYF TGCAGTGCTAGAAGGGGGGCCGGGGAGACCCAGTACTTC
. TRBJ2-3 TRBV15 . CATSRDRQRCTDTQYF TGTGCCACCAGCAGAGATAGGCAGCGATGCACAGATACGCAGTATTTT
. TRBJ1-5 TRBV2 . CASRALGEDQPQHF TGTGCCAGCAGGGCGCTAGGGGAGGATCAGCCCCAGCATTTT
. TRBJ1-1 TRBV30 few CAWSHYWGATEAFF TGTGCCTGGAGCCATTATTGGGGGGCGACTGAAGCTTTCTTT
TRBD1 TRBJ1-2 TRBV12-5 . CASGLAHDREVSPGYTF TGTGCTAGTGGTTTGGCACACGACAGGGAAGTCTCTCCTGGCTACACCTTC
. TRBJ1-5 TRBV4-2 few CASSQDSVPGPNQPQHF TGTGCCAGCAGCCAAGATAGCGTTCCAGGGCCGAATCAGCCCCAGCATTTT
. TRBJ1-6 TRBV9 . CASSQGTPLHF TGTGCCAGCAGTCAGGGGACACCCCTCCACTTT
TRBD1 TRBJ1-2 TRBV10-3 many CAISESTGGAVVRGYTF TGTGCCATCAGTGAGTCGACAGGGGGCGCGGTAGTTCGGGGCTACACCTTC
TRBD2 TRBJ2-7 TRBV29-1 . CSVPGLAGVEQYF TGCAGCGTGCCGGGACTAGCGGGAGTCGAGCAGTACTTC
TRBD1 TRBJ1-1 TRBV2 many CASSSLGQTTEAFF TGTGCCAGCAGCTCCCTGGGACAGACAACTGAAGCTTTCTTT
TRBD1 TRBJ1-5 TRBV19 . CASNVQGVGNQPQHF TGTGCCAGTAATGTACAGGGGGTGGGCAATCAGCCCCAGCATTTT
. TRBJ2-2 TRBV2 many CASGIQPGGELFF TGTGCCAGCGGGATCCAACCGGGCGGGGAGCTGTTTTTT